A selection of T cell receptor beta chains follows, all from one sample in a study of T cell responses to AZD1222 COVID-19 vaccine. Sequencing used immunoSEQ multiplex PCR; TCRdb keeps in-frame clones, though not all of them. The profile shows around 140,000 clones, roughly 89% of them singletons. The sequenced sample was peripheral blood, obtained on day 0 of AZD1222 vaccination. These receptors came from an adult in good health. Both conserved end residues are part of each CDR3.

TRBJ1-1	TRBV7-9	CASSLGKGITNEAFF
TRBJ2-1	TRBV15	CATSRDGAGPRVPYNEQFF
TRBJ1-1	TRBV5-1	CASSFTGYTEAFF
TRBJ1-1	TRBV18	CASSPGEPNTEAFF
TRBJ1-2	TRBV11-2	CASSLAGIAYGYTF
TRBJ1-2	TRBV11-2	CASSLAGFGDYGYTF
TRBJ2-3	TRBV7-9	CASSLEASTGGTDTQYF
TRBJ2-5	TRBV5-6	CASSPIDTGFQETQYF
TRBJ1-4	TRBV6-1	CASSEKGTGGVNNEKLFF
TRBJ2-7	TRBV27	CASSSPGGWTGETSYEQYF
TRBJ2-1	TRBV7-2	CASSLVRLAGNEQFF
TRBJ2-2	TRBV20-1	CSASVRRANTGELFF
TRBJ1-2	TRBV5-8	CASSLGRVRSYGYTF
TRBJ2-5	TRBV11-2	CASTYSGAQETQYF
TRBJ2-3	TRBV6-2/TRBV6-3	CASSSYSTDTQYF
TRBJ1-2	TRBV9	CASSVDGRGWYGYTF